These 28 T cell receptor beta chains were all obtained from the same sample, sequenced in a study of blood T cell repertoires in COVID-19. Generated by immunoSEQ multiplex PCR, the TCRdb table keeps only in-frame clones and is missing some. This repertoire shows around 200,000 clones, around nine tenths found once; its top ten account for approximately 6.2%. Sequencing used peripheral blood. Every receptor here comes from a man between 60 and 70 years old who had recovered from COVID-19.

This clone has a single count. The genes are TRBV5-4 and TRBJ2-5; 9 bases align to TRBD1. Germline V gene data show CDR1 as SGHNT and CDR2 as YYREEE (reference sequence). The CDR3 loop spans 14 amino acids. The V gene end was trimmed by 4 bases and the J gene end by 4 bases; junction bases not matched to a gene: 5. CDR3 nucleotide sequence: TGTGCCAGCAGCCAACAGGGGGCCGGAGAGACCCAGTACTTC. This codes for CASSQQGAGETQYF.

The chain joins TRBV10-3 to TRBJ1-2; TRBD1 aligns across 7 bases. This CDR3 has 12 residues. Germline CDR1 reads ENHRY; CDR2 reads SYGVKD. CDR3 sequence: CASRDSNYGYTF. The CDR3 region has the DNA TGTGCTTCGCGGGACAGTAACTATGGCTACACCTTC.

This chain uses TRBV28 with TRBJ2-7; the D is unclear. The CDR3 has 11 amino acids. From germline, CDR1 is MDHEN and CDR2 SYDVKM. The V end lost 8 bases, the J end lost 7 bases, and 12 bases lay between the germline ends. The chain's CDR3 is CASQTRLEQYF. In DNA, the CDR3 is TGTGCCAGCCAAACCAGACTGGAGCAGTACTTC.

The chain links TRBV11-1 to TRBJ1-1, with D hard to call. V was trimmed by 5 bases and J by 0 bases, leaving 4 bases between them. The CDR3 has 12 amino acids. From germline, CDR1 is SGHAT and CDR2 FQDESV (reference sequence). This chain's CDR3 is CASSHMNTEAFF. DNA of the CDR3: TGTGCCAGCAGCCACATGAACACTGAAGCTTTCTTT.

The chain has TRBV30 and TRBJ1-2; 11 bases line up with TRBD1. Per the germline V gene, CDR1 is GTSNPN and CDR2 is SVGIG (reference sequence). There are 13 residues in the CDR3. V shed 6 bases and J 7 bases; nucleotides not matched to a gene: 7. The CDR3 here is CACPGTGGGGYTF. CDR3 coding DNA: TGTGCCTGTCCCGGGACAGGGGGAGGTGGCTACACCTTC.

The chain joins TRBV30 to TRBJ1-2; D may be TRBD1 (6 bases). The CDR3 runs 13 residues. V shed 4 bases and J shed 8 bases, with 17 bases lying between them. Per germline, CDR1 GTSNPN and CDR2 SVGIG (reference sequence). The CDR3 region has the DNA TGTGCCTGGACAAGGGGGGGAGATGAAGGCTACACCTTC. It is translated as CAWTRGGDEGYTF.

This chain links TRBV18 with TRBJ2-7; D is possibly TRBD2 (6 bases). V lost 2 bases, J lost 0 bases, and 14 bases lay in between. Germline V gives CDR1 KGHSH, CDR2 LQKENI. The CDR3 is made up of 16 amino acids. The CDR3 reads CASSPYGLPSSYEQYF. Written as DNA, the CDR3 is TGTGCCAGCTCACCATATGGACTACCAAGCTCCTACGAGCAGTACTTC.

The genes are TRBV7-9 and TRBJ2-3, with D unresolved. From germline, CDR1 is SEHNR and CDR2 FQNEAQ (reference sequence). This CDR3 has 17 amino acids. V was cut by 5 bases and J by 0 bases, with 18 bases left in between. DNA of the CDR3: TGTGCCAGCAGCCAGACATTCGGTACAGCTAGCACAGATACGCAGTATTTT. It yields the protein CASSQTFGTASTDTQYF.

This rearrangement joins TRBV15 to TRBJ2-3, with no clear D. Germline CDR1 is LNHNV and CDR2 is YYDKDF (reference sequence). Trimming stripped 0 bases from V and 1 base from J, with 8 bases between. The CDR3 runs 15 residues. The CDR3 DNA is TGTGCCACCAGCAGAGATCAGTATCGCACAGATACGCAGTATTTT. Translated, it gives CATSRDQYRTDTQYF.

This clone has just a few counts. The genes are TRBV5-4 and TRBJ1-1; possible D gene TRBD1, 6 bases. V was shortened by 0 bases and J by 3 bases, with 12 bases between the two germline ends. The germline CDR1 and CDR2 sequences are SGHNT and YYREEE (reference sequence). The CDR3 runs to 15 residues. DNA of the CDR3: TGTGCCAGCAGCTTGGCCCGGGGGGCTTACACTGAAGCTTTCTTT. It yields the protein CASSLARGAYTEAFF.

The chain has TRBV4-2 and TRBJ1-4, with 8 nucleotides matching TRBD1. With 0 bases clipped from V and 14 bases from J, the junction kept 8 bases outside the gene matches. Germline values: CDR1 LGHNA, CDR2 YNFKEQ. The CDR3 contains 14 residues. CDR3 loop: CASSQDRGRVNLFF. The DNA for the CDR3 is TGTGCCAGCAGCCAAGACAGGGGGCGAGTTAACCTGTTTTTT.

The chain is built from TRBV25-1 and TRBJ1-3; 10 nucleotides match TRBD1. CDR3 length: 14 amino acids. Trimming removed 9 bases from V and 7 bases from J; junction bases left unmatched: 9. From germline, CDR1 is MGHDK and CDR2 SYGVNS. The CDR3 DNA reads TGTGCCAGTTCCGGGACAGGGGTTAGGAACACCATATATTTT. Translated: CASSGTGVRNTIYF.

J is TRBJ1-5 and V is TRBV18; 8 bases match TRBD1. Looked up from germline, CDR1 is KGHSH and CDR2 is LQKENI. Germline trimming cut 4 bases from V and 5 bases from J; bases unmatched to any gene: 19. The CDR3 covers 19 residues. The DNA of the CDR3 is TGTGCCAGCTCACTGTCCCCACCATTTGGACAGGGTTCAGATCAGCCCCAGCATTTT. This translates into CASSLSPPFGQGSDQPQHF.

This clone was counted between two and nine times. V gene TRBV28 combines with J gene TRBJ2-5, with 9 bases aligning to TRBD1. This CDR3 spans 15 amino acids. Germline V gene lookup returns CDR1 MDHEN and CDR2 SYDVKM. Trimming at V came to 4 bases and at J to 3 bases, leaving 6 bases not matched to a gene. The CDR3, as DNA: TGTGCCAGCAGTTCCTCAGGGACAGGGAAAGAGACCCAGTACTTC. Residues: CASSSSGTGKETQYF.

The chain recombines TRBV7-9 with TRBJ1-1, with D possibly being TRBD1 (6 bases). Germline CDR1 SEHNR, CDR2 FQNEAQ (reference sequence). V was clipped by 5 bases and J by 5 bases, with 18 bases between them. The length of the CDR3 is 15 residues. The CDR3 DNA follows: TGTGCCAGCAGCCCCGAGGCGCCCAGGGGAACTGAAGCTTTCTTT. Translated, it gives CASSPEAPRGTEAFF.

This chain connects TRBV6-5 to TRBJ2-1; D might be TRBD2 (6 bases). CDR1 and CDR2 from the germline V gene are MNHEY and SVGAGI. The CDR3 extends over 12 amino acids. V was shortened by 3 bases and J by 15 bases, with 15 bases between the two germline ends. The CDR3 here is CASSYGGAPAFF. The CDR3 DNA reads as TGTGCCAGCAGTTATGGAGGGGCTCCAGCGTTCTTC.

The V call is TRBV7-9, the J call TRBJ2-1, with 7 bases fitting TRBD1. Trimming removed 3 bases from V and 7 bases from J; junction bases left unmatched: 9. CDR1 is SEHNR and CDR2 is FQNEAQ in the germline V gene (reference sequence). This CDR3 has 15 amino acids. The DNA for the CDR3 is TGTGCCAGCAGCTTTTACAGGGGAACGGGAAATGAGCAGTTCTTC. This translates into CASSFYRGTGNEQFF.

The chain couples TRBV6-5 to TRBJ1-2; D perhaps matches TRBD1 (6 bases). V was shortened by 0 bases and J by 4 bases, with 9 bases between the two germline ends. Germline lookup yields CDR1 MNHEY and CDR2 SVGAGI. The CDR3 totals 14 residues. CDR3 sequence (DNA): TGTGCCAGCAGTTACTCCAAACAGGGCTATGGCTACACCTTC. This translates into CASSYSKQGYGYTF.

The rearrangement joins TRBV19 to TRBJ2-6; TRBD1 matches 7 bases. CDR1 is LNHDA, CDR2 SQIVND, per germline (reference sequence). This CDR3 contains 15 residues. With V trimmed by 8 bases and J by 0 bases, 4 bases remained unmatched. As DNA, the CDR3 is TGTGCCAGTGGGGGACAGAGCTCTGGGGCCAACGTCCTGACTTTC. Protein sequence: CASGGQSSGANVLTF.

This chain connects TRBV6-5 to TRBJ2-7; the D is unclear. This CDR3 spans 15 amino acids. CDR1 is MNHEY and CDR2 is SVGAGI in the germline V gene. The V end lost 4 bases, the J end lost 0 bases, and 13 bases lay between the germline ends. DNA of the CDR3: TGTGCCAGCAGTTTGAATTATAGGAGCTCCTACGAGCAGTACTTC. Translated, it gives CASSLNYRSSYEQYF.

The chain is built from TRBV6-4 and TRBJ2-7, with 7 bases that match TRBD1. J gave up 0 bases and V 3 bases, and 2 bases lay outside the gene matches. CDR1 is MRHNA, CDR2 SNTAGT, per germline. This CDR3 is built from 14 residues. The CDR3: CASSEDRCSYEQYF. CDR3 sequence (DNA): TGTGCCAGCAGTGAGGACAGGTGCTCCTACGAGCAGTACTTC.

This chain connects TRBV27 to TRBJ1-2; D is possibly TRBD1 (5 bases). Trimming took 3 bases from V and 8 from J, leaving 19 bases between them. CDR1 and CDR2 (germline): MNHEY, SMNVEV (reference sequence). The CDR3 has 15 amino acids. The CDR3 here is CASSLGGDRLGGYTF. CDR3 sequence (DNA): TGTGCCAGCAGTTTGGGAGGGGACCGCTTGGGGGGCTACACCTTC.

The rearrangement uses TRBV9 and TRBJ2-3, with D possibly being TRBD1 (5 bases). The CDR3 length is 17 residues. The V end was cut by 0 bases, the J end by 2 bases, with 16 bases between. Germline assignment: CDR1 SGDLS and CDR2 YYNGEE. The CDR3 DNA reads TGTGCCAGCAGCGTAGCTGGTCAGGGCCTTTCCACAGATACGCAGTATTTT. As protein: CASSVAGQGLSTDTQYF.

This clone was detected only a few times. The CDR3 coding sequence is TGTGCCACCAGCAGGGGGGGTGGTATGAGCTACGAGCAGTACTTC. The encoded protein is CATSRGGGMSYEQYF. This chain links TRBV15 with TRBJ2-7; tentatively, D is TRBD2 (6 bases). V was shortened by 3 bases and J by 3 bases, with 15 bases between the two germline ends. Germline CDR1 is LNHNV and CDR2 is YYDKDF (reference sequence). This CDR3 region has 15 residues.

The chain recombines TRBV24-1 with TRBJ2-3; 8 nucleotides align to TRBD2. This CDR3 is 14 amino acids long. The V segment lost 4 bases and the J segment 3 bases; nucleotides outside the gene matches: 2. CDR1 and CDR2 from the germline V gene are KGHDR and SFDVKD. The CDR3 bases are TGTGCCACCAGTGACGCGGGGGGTACAGATACGCAGTATTTT. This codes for CATSDAGGTDTQYF.

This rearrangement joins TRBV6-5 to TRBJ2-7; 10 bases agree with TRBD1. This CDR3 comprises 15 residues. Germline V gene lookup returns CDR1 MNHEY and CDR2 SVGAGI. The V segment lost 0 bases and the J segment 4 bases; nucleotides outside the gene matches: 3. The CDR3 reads CASSYSGQGKYEQYF. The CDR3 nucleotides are TGTGCCAGCAGTTACTCGGGACAGGGGAAGTACGAGCAGTACTTC.

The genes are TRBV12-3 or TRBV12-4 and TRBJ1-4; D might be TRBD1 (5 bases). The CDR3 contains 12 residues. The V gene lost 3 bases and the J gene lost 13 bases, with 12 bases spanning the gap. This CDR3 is CASSFGPTVLFF. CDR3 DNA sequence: TGTGCCAGCAGTTTCGGGCCGACAGTACTGTTTTTT.

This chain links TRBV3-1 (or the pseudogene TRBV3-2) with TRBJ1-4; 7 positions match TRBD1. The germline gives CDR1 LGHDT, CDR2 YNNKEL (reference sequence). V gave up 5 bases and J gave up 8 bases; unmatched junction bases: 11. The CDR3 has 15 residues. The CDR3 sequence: CASSMTGSEGEKLFF. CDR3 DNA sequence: TGTGCCAGCAGCATGACAGGGTCTGAGGGAGAAAAACTGTTTTTT.